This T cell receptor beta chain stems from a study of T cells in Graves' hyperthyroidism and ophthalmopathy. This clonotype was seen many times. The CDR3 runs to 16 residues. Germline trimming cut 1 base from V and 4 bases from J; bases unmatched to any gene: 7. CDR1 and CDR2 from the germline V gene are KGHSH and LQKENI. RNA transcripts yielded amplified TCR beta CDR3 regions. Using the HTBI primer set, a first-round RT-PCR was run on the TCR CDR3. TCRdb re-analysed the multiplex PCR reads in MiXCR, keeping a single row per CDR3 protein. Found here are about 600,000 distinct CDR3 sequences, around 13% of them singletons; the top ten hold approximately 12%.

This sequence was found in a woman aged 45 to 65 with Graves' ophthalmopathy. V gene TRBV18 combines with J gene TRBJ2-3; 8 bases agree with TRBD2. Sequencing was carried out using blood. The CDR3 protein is CASSPRPGLGSDTQYF. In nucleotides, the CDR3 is TGTGCCAGCTCACCACGTCCGGGACTAGGTTCAGATACGCAGTATTTT.